The 10 T cell receptor beta chains listed next were all sequenced from one sample in a study of T cell repertoires in cytomegalovirus infection. Their recognized antigens are unknown. TCRdb reprocessed the reads with MiXCR, giving one entry per CDR3 protein. The data show roughly 500,000 distinct CDR3 sequences, around 35% seen once. The specimen was cultured PBMCs, collected from culture after CMV antigen stimulation. The receptors were gathered from a human donor in good health (CMV status not recorded). Some clones in this sample may be carry-over from other donors' samples.

This clonotype has a count of ten or more. The rearrangement links TRBV19 to TRBJ2-1, with 7 bases lining up with TRBD1. CDR1 is LNHDA, CDR2 SQIVND, per germline (reference sequence). This CDR3 is 15 amino acids long. The J segment lost 2 bases and the V segment lost 5 bases, leaving 6 bases of the junction unmatched. The CDR3 here is CASSLQGLAYNEQFF. Written as DNA, the CDR3 is TGTGCCAGTAGTCTACAGGGGCTCGCCTACAATGAGCAGTTCTTC.

The chain uses TRBV7-3 and TRBJ1-1; no reliable D call. Trimming removed 3 bases from V and 4 bases from J, with 9 bases in between. The length of the CDR3 is 13 residues. In germline, CDR1 is SGHTA, CDR2 FQGTGA. The CDR3 protein is CASSFSEATEAFF. The DNA of the CDR3 is TGTGCCAGCAGCTTTTCGGAGGCCACTGAAGCTTTCTTT.

The chain employs TRBV12-5 and TRBJ1-1; D ambiguous. Germline V lookup: CDR1 LGHNT, CDR2 FRNRAP. This CDR3 spans 12 amino acids. V dropped 3 bases and J dropped 2 bases, with 4 bases sitting between them. CDR3 nucleotides: TGTGCTAGTGGTTTCATTAACACTGAAGCTTTCTTT. Translating it yields CASGFINTEAFF.

This clonotype was detected only a few times. V gene TRBV2 combines with J gene TRBJ1-5; the D is unclear. The ends were cut back, 3 bases at V and 6 bases at J, with 6 bases in the middle. The CDR3 runs 12 residues. The V gene's germline CDR1 is SNHLY and CDR2 FYNNEI. For the CDR3, the DNA is TGTGCCAGCAGTGATTGGCGTCAGCCCCAGCATTTT. Its protein product is CASSDWRQPQHF.

This clonotype was seen more than once but under ten times. This rearrangement joins TRBV6-2 or TRBV6-3 to TRBJ2-7; 8 bases map to TRBD2. Germline-derived CDR1 and CDR2 are MNHEY and SVGEGT. The CDR3 is 13 residues long. J was trimmed by 3 bases and V by 5 bases; bases with no gene match: 3. CDR3 amino acids: CASSRSGNYEQYF. As DNA, the CDR3 is TGTGCCAGCAGTCGTAGCGGGAACTACGAGCAGTACTTC.

The J gene is TRBJ2-2, the V gene TRBV30; TRBD1 matches at 8 bases. Germline CDR1 GTSNPN, CDR2 SVGIG (reference sequence). The J segment lost 4 bases and the V segment lost 1 base, leaving 5 bases of the junction unmatched. The CDR3 is 15 amino acids. CDR3 amino acids: CAWSARTGFTGELFF. The CDR3 coding sequence is TGTGCCTGGAGTGCCAGGACAGGGTTCACCGGGGAGCTGTTTTTT.

V is TRBV7-9 and J is TRBJ2-2; 9 positions match TRBD2. This CDR3 is built from 19 residues. Trimming removed 7 bases from V and 0 bases from J; junction bases left unmatched: 15. Germline V gene data show CDR1 as SEHNR and CDR2 as FQNEAQ (reference sequence). The CDR3: CASIGYRLAEYTNTGELFF. In nucleotides, the CDR3 is TGTGCCAGCATCGGATATAGACTAGCGGAGTATACGAACACCGGGGAGCTGTTTTTT.

The sample holds many counts of this clonotype. The chain links TRBV29-1 to TRBJ1-3; D is undetermined. The CDR3 extends over 13 amino acids. Between the trimmed V and J ends, which lost 4 bases and 0 bases, there was a span of 7 bases. Per germline, CDR1 SQVTM and CDR2 ANQGSEA. The CDR3 DNA follows: TGCAGCGTTGTGGAAGGCTCTGGAAACACCATATATTTT. Translating gives CSVVEGSGNTIYF.

This clonotype has more than one count but fewer than ten. The genes are TRBV7-2 and TRBJ1-3; TRBD1 matches 7 bases. The CDR3 spans 15 residues. Germline lookup yields CDR1 SGHTA and CDR2 FQGNSA. The junction had 5 bases not matched to a gene; V was cut back by 2 bases and J by 4 bases. CDR3 amino acids: CASSLSDRAGNTIYF. As DNA, the CDR3 is TGTGCCAGCAGCTTAAGCGACAGGGCCGGAAACACCATATATTTT.

This clonotype has more than one count but fewer than ten. This chain connects TRBV7-8 to TRBJ2-1, with 16 bases aligning to TRBD2. Germline V gene data show CDR1 as SGHVS and CDR2 as FQNEAQ. V lost 5 bases, J lost 8 bases, and 3 bases stayed unmatched. CDR3 length: 15 residues. Written as DNA, the CDR3 is TGTGCCAGCAGCCAGGGACTAGCGGGAGGGCATGAGCAGTTCTTC. It yields the protein CASSQGLAGGHEQFF.